One sample yielded the 28 T cell receptor beta chains listed below, sequenced in a study of blood T cell repertoires in COVID-19. Produced via immunoSEQ multiplex PCR; TCRdb's table is partial and in-frame only. This table holds approximately 120,000 clones, around 80% found once. The specimen was peripheral blood. These receptors all come from a human donor in a cohort sampled during active or convalescent COVID-19.

The chain links TRBV7-9 to TRBJ1-2; 11 nucleotides match TRBD1. Per germline, CDR1 SEHNR and CDR2 FQNEAQ (reference sequence). CDR3 length: 18 residues. With 0 bases clipped from V and 4 bases from J, the junction kept 10 bases outside the gene matches. In nucleotides, the CDR3 is TGTGCCAGCAGCTTAGCTTCCGCCGAGGACAGGGGGCTCTATGGCTACACCTTC. It translates to CASSLASAEDRGLYGYTF.

The J gene is TRBJ1-1, the V gene TRBV5-1; D is possibly TRBD1 (6 bases). Looked up from germline, CDR1 is SGHRS and CDR2 is YFSETQ. The CDR3 has 14 residues. V gave up 0 bases and J gave up 2 bases, with 8 bases separating them. The DNA of the CDR3 is TGCGCCAGCAGCTTGGGACAGGTTAACACTGAAGCTTTCTTT. Residues: CASSLGQVNTEAFF.

The chain joins TRBV27 to TRBJ1-2, with 8 positions matching TRBD1. Germline values: CDR1 MNHEY, CDR2 SMNVEV (reference sequence). The CDR3 runs 16 residues. V lost 5 bases and J lost 6; bases outside the gene matches: 14. In nucleotides, the CDR3 is TGTGCCAGCAGTCCCCGCGGCTCGGACAGGGTAAATGGCTACACCTTC. This codes for CASSPRGSDRVNGYTF.

This chain connects TRBV28 to TRBJ2-7; D is unresolved. Germline V gives CDR1 MDHEN, CDR2 SYDVKM. This CDR3 region has 12 residues. The V end was cut by 6 bases, the J end by 3 bases, with 9 bases between. The CDR3 region is CASSPLRYEQYF. CDR3 nucleotide sequence: TGTGCCAGCAGCCCACTCCGCTACGAGCAGTACTTC.

The chain employs TRBV13 and TRBJ1-2, with D maybe TRBD1 (5 bases). Germline V CDR1 and CDR2: PRHDT, FYEKMQ (reference sequence). The CDR3 is made up of 14 amino acids. V was pared by 4 bases and J by 5 bases, with 14 bases between. The CDR3 nucleotides read TGTGCCAGCAGCTCCCCGACAGAACCTTATGGCTACACCTTC. Its translation is CASSSPTEPYGYTF.

This chain uses TRBV19 with TRBJ1-1; D is unclear. Trimming pared 3 bases from V and 0 bases from J, leaving 5 bases between. Germline V gene sequence: CDR1 LNHDA, CDR2 SQIVND (reference sequence). This CDR3 comprises 13 residues. CDR3 region: CASSIRMNTEAFF. The CDR3, as DNA: TGTGCCAGTAGTATTCGTATGAACACTGAAGCTTTCTTT.

J is TRBJ2-2 and V is TRBV5-5; weak D call: TRBD2 (7 bases). CDR3 length equals 16 residues. Trimming took 4 bases from V and 4 from J, leaving 17 bases between them. From germline, CDR1 is SGHKS and CDR2 YYEKEE (reference sequence). The CDR3 DNA is TGTGCCAGCAGCCATCCCGGGGGGCTGAGCACCGGGGAGCTGTTTTTT. Residues: CASSHPGGLSTGELFF.

This rearrangement joins TRBV7-9 to TRBJ1-4, with D maybe TRBD1 (5 bases). From germline, CDR1 is SEHNR and CDR2 FQNEAQ (reference sequence). Deletions cut 0 bases from V and 7 bases from J, with 9 bases between. CDR3 length: 14 amino acids. The CDR3 spells CASSLAGVGEKLFF. For the CDR3, the DNA is TGTGCCAGCAGCTTAGCAGGGGTCGGTGAAAAACTGTTTTTT.

In its sample, this clone was seen a few times. This chain joins TRBV4-3 and TRBJ2-1, with D possibly matching TRBD2 (6 bases). There are 14 residues in the CDR3. CDR1 and CDR2 (germline): LGHNA, YSLEER. Trimming cost V 4 bases and J 8 bases, with 15 bases left between them. The CDR3, as DNA: TGCGCCAGCAGCCGGGGACTGCTTGGGTATGAGCAGTTCTTC. Its protein product is CASSRGLLGYEQFF.

The chain is built from TRBV7-2 and TRBJ2-1; D ambiguous. The CDR3 length is 14 residues. Trimming took off 4 bases at V and 0 bases at J, with 7 bases between the two ends. The germline gives CDR1 SGHTA, CDR2 FQGNSA. The CDR3, as DNA: TGTGCCAGCAGCTCGGGTCTCTCCTACAATGAGCAGTTCTTC. It translates to CASSSGLSYNEQFF.

The rearrangement links TRBV6-2 or TRBV6-3 to TRBJ1-5, with unresolved D. Germline V gene lookup returns CDR1 MNHEY and CDR2 SVGEGT. This CDR3 has 16 amino acids. V lost 2 bases and J 1 base, leaving 12 bases between the germline ends. CDR3 in DNA: TGTGCCAGCAGTTACCTTCACACCTTAAGCAATCAGCCCCAGCATTTT. Translation: CASSYLHTLSNQPQHF.

V is TRBV5-5 and J is TRBJ1-5, with a weak D call TRBD1 (6 bases). V gave up 0 bases and J gave up 0 bases, with 13 bases separating them. There are 17 residues in the CDR3. From germline, CDR1 is SGHKS and CDR2 YYEKEE (reference sequence). DNA of the CDR3: TGTGCCAGCAGCTTGGCCAACAGGGCGGGTAGCAATCAGCCCCAGCATTTT. Amino acids: CASSLANRAGSNQPQHF.

V gene TRBV5-1 combines with J gene TRBJ2-7; 8 nucleotides align to TRBD1. There are 15 residues in the CDR3. V trimming: 2 bases; J trimming: 6 bases; junction bases outside the gene matches: 10. The germline CDR1 and CDR2 sequences are SGHRS and YFSETQ. In DNA form, the CDR3 reads TGCGCCAGCAGCTTATTTCAGGGGGCAACTGGCGAGCAGTACTTC. Residues: CASSLFQGATGEQYF.

This chain joins TRBV18 and TRBJ1-5; D is unclear. The CDR3 loop spans 16 amino acids. Germline V CDR1 and CDR2: KGHSH, LQKENI. Trimming removed 4 bases from V and 6 bases from J, with 19 bases in between. The CDR3 region has the DNA TGTGCCAGCTCACTAACGACACCTGACGGTGGTCAGCCCCAGCATTTT. This encodes CASSLTTPDGGQPQHF.

V is TRBV9 and J is TRBJ2-6; TRBD1 might be the D (5 bases). V was clipped by 3 bases and J by 0 bases, with 13 bases between them. This CDR3 contains 17 residues. Germline CDR1 is SGDLS and CDR2 is YYNGEE. The CDR3: CASSAVPTVSGANVLTF. DNA for the CDR3: TGTGCCAGCAGCGCTGTACCGACAGTCTCTGGGGCCAACGTCCTGACTTTC.

The rearrangement links TRBV5-1 to TRBJ2-6; TRBD1 matches at 8 bases. CDR1 SGHRS and CDR2 YFSETQ come from the germline V gene. This CDR3 has 18 amino acids. Trimming at V came to 4 bases and at J to 0 bases, leaving 9 bases not matched to a gene. CDR3 sequence reads: CASSAWTGQISGANVLTF. CDR3 nucleotide sequence: TGCGCCAGCAGCGCCTGGACAGGGCAAATCTCTGGGGCCAACGTCCTGACTTTC.

The rearrangement joins TRBV6-5 to TRBJ1-2, with 7 bases fitting TRBD1. With 6 bases clipped from V and 12 bases from J, the junction kept 19 bases outside the gene matches. The CDR3 extends over 15 amino acids. The germline gives CDR1 MNHEY, CDR2 SVGAGI. The CDR3 region is CASRSPIGQAGGHTF. The CDR3 bases are TGTGCCAGCAGGTCCCCAATTGGACAGGCTGGGGGCCACACCTTC.

V usage is TRBV7-6 and J usage is TRBJ2-3; D might be TRBD1 (5 bases). Per germline, CDR1 SGHVS and CDR2 FNYEAQ. The CDR3 contains 17 residues. V gave up 3 bases and J gave up 4 bases, with 20 bases separating them. CDR3 nucleotides: TGTGCCAGCAGCTTTTCGCAGGGTATGGTAACCGCAGATACGCAGTATTTT. It translates to CASSFSQGMVTADTQYF.

V usage is TRBV19 and J usage is TRBJ2-5; 9 nucleotides match TRBD2. The CDR3 loop spans 13 amino acids. V trimming: 8 bases; J trimming: 5 bases; junction bases outside the gene matches: 6. CDR1 and CDR2 (germline): LNHDA, SQIVND (reference sequence). CDR3 protein: CASGGRAGETQYF. CDR3 DNA: TGTGCCAGTGGCGGGAGGGCCGGGGAGACCCAGTACTTC. The entire variable domain, with the rest obtained from reference TRBV19 and TRBJ2-5, is as follows: DGGITQSPKYLFRKEGQNVTLSCEQNLNHDAMYWYRQDPGQGLRLIYYSQIVNDFQKGDIAEGYSVSREKKESFPLTVTSAQKNPTAFYLCASGGRAGETQYFGPGTRLLVL.

V usage is TRBV7-2 and J usage is TRBJ1-2, with D hard to call. Germline V lookup: CDR1 SGHTA, CDR2 FQGNSA. The ends were cut back, 2 bases at V and 4 bases at J, with 20 bases in the middle. CDR3 length: 17 residues. CDR3 region: CASSLSPPPLLTYGYTF. The CDR3 DNA reads TGTGCCAGCAGCTTATCGCCACCTCCCCTACTAACCTATGGCTACACCTTC.

The rearrangement joins TRBV3-1 (or the pseudogene TRBV3-2) to TRBJ2-1, with a possible D match to TRBD1 (6 bases). Trimming shortened V by 2 bases and J by 5 bases, and 13 bases separated the two germline ends. CDR1 and CDR2 from the germline V gene are LGHDT and YNNKEL (reference sequence). The CDR3 spans 15 residues. The CDR3 loop reads CASSQRGQYHNEQFF. CDR3 bases: TGTGCCAGCAGCCAACGCGGACAGTACCACAATGAGCAGTTCTTC.

The rearrangement links TRBV6-5 to TRBJ2-1, with a possible D match to TRBD1 (5 bases). The CDR3 length is 15 residues. Per the germline V gene, CDR1 is MNHEY and CDR2 is SVGAGI. V was trimmed by 7 bases and J by 8 bases, leaving 21 bases between them. The CDR3 nucleotides are TGTGCCAGCAATGCCTGGACGGTAGGGGTCGATGAGCAGTTCTTC. Encoded protein: CASNAWTVGVDEQFF.

The V and J genes are TRBV19 and TRBJ1-4; the match to TRBD1 covers 7 bases. Trimming at V came to 5 bases and at J to 5 bases, leaving 5 bases not matched to a gene. CDR1 and CDR2 from the germline V gene are LNHDA and SQIVND (reference sequence). The CDR3 sequence is 14 residues long. CDR3 residues: CASSSGQINEKLFF. CDR3 bases: TGTGCCAGTAGTTCGGGACAGATAAATGAAAAACTGTTTTTT.

The V gene is TRBV24-1, the J gene TRBJ1-2; D is unresolved. Looked up from germline, CDR1 is KGHDR and CDR2 is SFDVKD. The CDR3 loop spans 12 amino acids. The V and J ends lost 7 bases and 4 bases respectively, with 9 bases between them. The CDR3 nucleotides read TGTGCCACCAGCCTACTCACCTATGGCTACACCTTC. Its translation is CATSLLTYGYTF.

The V and J genes are TRBV6-6 and TRBJ2-7; TRBD1 aligns across 11 bases. With V trimmed by 6 bases and J by 0 bases, 4 bases remained unmatched. Looked up from germline, CDR1 is MNHNY and CDR2 is SVGAGI (reference sequence). The CDR3 loop spans 15 amino acids. The CDR3: CASRGDRGFSYEQYF. Here the CDR3 DNA reads TGTGCCAGCAGGGGGGACAGGGGGTTCTCCTACGAGCAGTACTTC.

The CDR3 DNA follows: TGTGCCAGCTCACCCTTGACAGCCGATGGCTACACCTTC. Amino acids: CASSPLTADGYTF. The chain carries TRBV18 and TRBJ1-2, with D possibly matching TRBD1 (5 bases). This CDR3 is 13 amino acids long. The ends were cut back, 3 bases at V and 6 bases at J, with 11 bases in the middle. From germline, CDR1 is KGHSH and CDR2 LQKENI.

This clone was seen only a few times. The rearrangement uses TRBV29-1 and TRBJ2-1; TRBD2 agrees at 14 bases. Germline assignment: CDR1 SQVTM and CDR2 ANQGSEA. The CDR3 covers 16 residues. The trim removed 5 bases at V and 4 bases at J, leaving 7 bases unmatched. The CDR3 protein is CSVLTSGRALYNEQFF. The CDR3 DNA reads as TGCAGCGTTCTGACTAGCGGGAGGGCCTTATACAATGAGCAGTTCTTC.

V and J are TRBV19 and TRBJ1-5; TRBD1 aligns across 10 bases. This CDR3 is built from 15 residues. V dropped 6 bases and J dropped 11; count of bases not matched to a gene: 13. The germline V gene has CDR1 LNHDA and CDR2 SQIVND (reference sequence). CDR3 in DNA: TGTGCCAGTAGCCGCGGGACAGGGGATGGGGGAGCCCAGCATTTT. This gives the protein CASSRGTGDGGAQHF.